The clone carrying this TCR beta chain turned up a few times. The antigen is not known. The CDR3 runs to 14 residues. Germline V lookup: CDR1 SGHRS, CDR2 YFSETQ. The trim removed 2 bases at V and 6 bases at J, leaving 4 bases unmatched. This specimen belongs to a study of beta chain features in type 1 diabetes. Study observations and caveats: Across all four CD4+ subsets, people with type 1 diabetes showed modestly shorter TCRB CDR3s.

Reverse transcription of all isolated RNA meant that expressed TCRB transcripts were sequenced. Sequencing used immunoSEQ multiplex PCR; TCRdb keeps in-frame clones, though not all of them. The sample consists of a few hundred thousand clones, 13% to 15% of them appearing once. This clonotype was sampled from a man between 25 and 39 years old with type 1 diabetes. The specimen was naive CD4+ T cells from blood. This chain links TRBV5-1 with TRBJ1-4, with 7 bases aligning to TRBD1. The CDR3 nucleotides are TGCGCCAGCAGCTTTGTTGGGACAGATGAAAAACTGTTTTTT. Its protein is CASSFVGTDEKLFF.